This TCR beta chain was profiled in a study of T cell responses to AZD1222 COVID-19 vaccine. Sequencing was performed with immunoSEQ multiplex PCR; in TCRdb, only in-frame clones are kept and a portion is missing. The data show some 130,000 clones, about 93% seen once. The sample here was peripheral blood, taken on day 0 of AZD1222 vaccination. This TCR came from an adult in good health.

The CDR3 coding sequence is TGTGCCAGCAGCAAAGGACTAGCGGGATTGTTGGAGCAGTACTTC. Residues: CASSKGLAGLLEQYF. V and J are TRBV3-1 (or the pseudogene TRBV3-2) and TRBJ2-7; TRBD2 aligns across 12 bases. The CDR3 loop spans 15 amino acids. Germline V lookup: CDR1 LGHDT, CDR2 YNNKEL (reference sequence). The junction had 9 bases not matched to a gene; V was cut back by 5 bases and J by 7 bases.